This T cell receptor (beta chain) was documented in a study of blood T cell repertoires in COVID-19. TCRdb's table, derived via immunoSEQ multiplex PCR, lists solely in-frame clones and lacks some. The table lists 240,000 or so clones, more than 75% of them singletons. This CDR3 region has 17 residues. V is TRBV12-2 and J is TRBJ2-1; the table's TRBD2 call for D was not verified on the DNA. TRBV12-2 is assigned pseudogene status. Specimen: peripheral blood. The source is a middle-aged woman who had recovered from COVID-19. The CDR3 nucleotides are TGTGCAAGTCGCTTACCCTCCCTAGTCCCCAGTTGCGATGAGCAGTTCTTC. This sequence encodes CASRLPSLVPSCDEQFF.